This T cell receptor beta chain stems from a study of blood T cell repertoires in COVID-19 (dated by TCRdb to the early 2020s). A note on the overall study: The collaborator samples originated in the United States, Italy and Spain and spanned the acute and convalescent phases of COVID-19. Subjects who had been exposed to COVID-19, were actively infected with it, or had recovered from it provided the deeply sampled blood TCRbeta repertoires that made up the dataset. The samples were drawn from two sources: the first 160 participants of the ongoing ImmuneRACE study, and 1,254 subjects contributed by 6 global collaborators. The prospective study material was composed of cDNA or gDNA derived from T cells, B-cell-depleted T cells, or PBMCs. The sample metadata nearly always contained a de-identified subject ID, COVID-19 status, age in years and sex. Where available, HLA class I and class II types were obtained from metadata supplied by the sample provider rather than from assay-based typing. The repertoires were released in a freely available public database meant as a resource for research on the immune response to SARS-CoV-2. The research as a whole found: Clinical and demographic metadata were provided uncurated, with the amount varying by source and participant.

TCRbeta CDR3 regions were amplified from genomic DNA by means of the immunoSEQ Assay, a bias-controlled multiplex PCR. The original methods were these. The number of nucleated cells in each sample was estimated by amplification of reference gene primers within the assay. To quantify the absolute abundance of each unique TCRbeta CDR3 rearrangement, sequence reads were collapsed and filtered. Productive Simpson clonality was computed per sample as the square root of Simpson's diversity index over productive rearrangements. TCRdb holds this immuneACCESS table with in-frame rearrangements only. Some clones are missing; in checked studies, unresolved V genes explain under half, and the rest has no known cause. From that table come the V and J calls and clone size; the DNA was used to work out D and trimming. A total of approximately 280,000 clones appear in this sample, 70% to 90% of them only once. The biggest ten clones account for approximately 11% of the sample.

The collaborating institutions used their own protocols to collect whole blood in K2EDTA tubes. For TCRbeta analysis, collaborator samples were shipped as frozen whole blood, as isolated PBMCs, or as DNA extracted from either sample type. Details on this clone: The antigen it recognizes is unknown. No much larger clone exists at a distance of one base, and base qualities are not known.

CDR1 MNHEY and CDR2 SVGAGI were looked up in the germline V gene. The CDR3 holds 14 amino acids from the cysteine to the phenylalanine. Only CDR3 DNA is held: 42 bases, read in frame from base 1. After removal of 8 bases from V and 1 base from J, the junction retains 7 bases not matched to a gene. Sequencing input: peripheral blood. The origin of this receptor is a woman aged 70-85 years with acute or convalescent COVID-19. The chain employs TRBV6-5 and TRBJ1-1, and 7 junction bases match TRBD1. The CDR3 in this case is CASGAGTENTEAFF. The bases read TGTGCCAGCGGAGCCGGGACAGAGAACACTGAAGCTTTCTTT.